This TCR beta chain was captured by sequencing in a study of T cell responses to AZD1222 COVID-19 vaccine. CDR1 and CDR2 from the germline V gene are MNHEY and SMNVEV (reference sequence). V was pared by 3 bases and J by 6 bases, with 10 bases of the junction left unmatched. This CDR3 is built from 15 residues. Produced via immunoSEQ multiplex PCR; TCRdb's table is partial and in-frame only. The sample lists around 110,000 clones; about nine tenths were seen once. This clone was observed a single time. Sequenced material: peripheral blood, taken on day 0 of AZD1222 vaccination. This chain uses TRBV27 with TRBJ2-5; TRBD1 agrees at 7 bases. This sequence originates from an adult in good health. The CDR3 DNA follows: TGTGCCAGCAGTTTCCTGGGACAGCTGGGAAAGACCCAGTACTTC. This translates into CASSFLGQLGKTQYF.